The 22 T cell receptor beta chains below all came from one sample that was sequenced in a study of T-cell memory formation after mild COVID-19. TCRdb re-derived calls from the 5' RACE reads in MiXCR, one entry per CDR3 protein. The sample lists fewer than 140,000 distinct CDR3 sequences; roughly an eighth were seen once. Sequenced sample: PBMCs or a T cell subset sorted from them (not recorded which). The receptors come from an adult woman who had mild COVID-19 (a few samples of this study predate the infection). Cell type and time point are not known.

Concerning this clonotype: An end of the junction differs from the germline gene, which may be a read error. The rearrangement joins TRBV11-1 to TRBJ2-1; a weak D match, TRBD2 (6 bases). The CDR3 runs 11 residues. CDR1 is SGHAT, CDR2 FQDESV, per germline (reference sequence). CDR3: CDSSFGGEQFF. The CDR3 DNA sequence: TGTGACAGCAGCTTTGGGGGGGAGCAGTTCTTC.

This clonotype was detected a few times. The rearrangement joins TRBV7-9 to TRBJ2-3; no clear D. Per germline, CDR1 SEHNR and CDR2 FQNEAQ (reference sequence). The CDR3 is 15 residues long. Between the trimmed V and J ends, which lost 1 base and 2 bases, there was a span of 10 bases. The CDR3, as DNA: TGTGCCAGCAGCTTAGGCCTAGATTACACAGATACGCAGTATTTT. Protein product: CASSLGLDYTDTQYF.

V usage is TRBV5-1 and J usage is TRBJ1-1; 8 nucleotides agree with TRBD1. With 4 bases clipped from V and 4 bases from J, the junction kept 18 bases outside the gene matches. CDR3 length: 18 residues. The germline gives CDR1 SGHRS, CDR2 YFSETQ. The DNA for the CDR3 is TGCGCCAGCAGCGTGGCTGTGGGACAGGAAAAGATCGGCACTGAAGCTTTCTTT. Encoded protein: CASSVAVGQEKIGTEAFF.

This clonotype has just a few counts. The chain carries TRBV15 and TRBJ2-1; D may be TRBD2 (6 bases). V gave up 10 bases and J gave up 6 bases, with 22 bases separating them. The CDR3 contains 15 residues. Germline assignment: CDR1 LNHNV and CDR2 YYDKDF (reference sequence). The CDR3 is CAIKSSSGPFNEQFF. CDR3 DNA sequence: TGTGCCATTAAGTCGTCCAGCGGGCCGTTCAATGAGCAGTTCTTC.

This clonotype was seen at least ten times. The chain recombines TRBV11-3 with TRBJ2-1; D gene uncertain. Trimming pared 5 bases from V and 3 bases from J, leaving 8 bases between. Germline loops: CDR1 SGHNT, CDR2 YENEEA. The CDR3 runs 13 residues. The CDR3 region is CASSLSNYNEQFF. CDR3 sequence (DNA): TGTGCCAGCAGCCTCAGTAACTACAATGAGCAGTTCTTC.

The sample holds a few counts of this clonotype. This chain's CDR3 is CASGVGTGVPTDTQYF. CDR3 sequence (DNA): TGCGCCAGCGGGGTCGGGACAGGGGTTCCCACAGATACGCAGTATTTT. This chain uses TRBV5-1 with TRBJ2-3, with 10 nucleotides matching TRBD1. The CDR3 loop spans 16 amino acids. Germline V gene lookup returns CDR1 SGHRS and CDR2 YFSETQ. The J segment lost 2 bases and the V segment lost 7 bases, leaving 10 bases of the junction unmatched.

The chain uses TRBV7-9 and TRBJ2-3; 7 bases line up with TRBD2. Per germline, CDR1 SEHNR and CDR2 FQNEAQ (reference sequence). The trim removed 5 bases at V and 2 bases at J, leaving 16 bases unmatched. The CDR3 covers 18 residues. CDR3 bases: TGTGCCAGCAGCACCACAGTCGTGGAGAGCGGGGACACAGATACGCAGTATTTT. It yields the protein CASSTTVVESGDTDTQYF.

The CDR3 here is CASSRTGGGAKDTQYF. The CDR3 bases are TGTGCCAGCAGCCGTACTGGCGGGGGGGCGAAAGATACGCAGTATTTT. The chain joins TRBV9 to TRBJ2-3, with 9 bases fitting TRBD2. The J segment lost 5 bases and the V segment lost 4 bases, leaving 11 bases of the junction unmatched. The CDR3 runs 16 residues. Germline CDR1 and CDR2: SGDLS and YYNGEE.

The J gene is TRBJ1-1, the V gene TRBV6-5, with D tentatively TRBD1 (5 bases). Trimming took 6 bases from V and 1 from J, leaving 9 bases between them. The CDR3 is 13 residues long. Germline assignment: CDR1 MNHEY and CDR2 SVGAGI. DNA of the CDR3: TGTGCCAGCAGAAAGACAGCGAACACTGAAGCTTTCTTT. Its protein is CASRKTANTEAFF.

This clonotype has just a few counts. V and J are TRBV20-1 and TRBJ1-1; maybe TRBD1 (6 bases). In germline, CDR1 is DFQATT, CDR2 SNEGSKA (reference sequence). The V and J ends lost 6 bases and 3 bases respectively, with 23 bases between them. The length of the CDR3 is 16 residues. The CDR3 region has the DNA TGCAGTGCCGCCCAAGGGGGGCGAATCGGTGACACTGAAGCTTTCTTT. This encodes CSAAQGGRIGDTEAFF.

This clonotype came up a few times. The genes are TRBV13 and TRBJ1-5; weak D call: TRBD1 (5 bases). The germline gives CDR1 PRHDT, CDR2 FYEKMQ (reference sequence). This CDR3 has 16 amino acids. The V end lost 0 bases, the J end lost 0 bases, and 9 bases lay between the germline ends. The CDR3 nucleotides read TGTGCCAGCAGCTTAGGTGGGGGATTTAGCAATCAGCCCCAGCATTTT. Amino acid sequence: CASSLGGGFSNQPQHF. The entire variable domain, with the rest obtained from reference TRBV13 and TRBJ1-5, is as follows: AAGVIQSPRHLIKEKRETATLKCYPIPRHDTVYWYQQGPGQDPQFLISFYEKMQSDKGSIPDRFSAQQFSDYHSELNMSSLELGDSALYFCASSLGGGFSNQPQHFGDGTRLSIL.

The chain employs TRBV4-1 and TRBJ2-3; 7 nucleotides line up with TRBD2. CDR3 size: 17 residues. Germline-derived CDR1 and CDR2 are MGHRA and YSYEKL. With 1 base clipped from V and 2 bases from J, the junction kept 9 bases outside the gene matches. The CDR3 region is CASSQVSLAADTDTQYF. The CDR3 DNA sequence: TGCGCCAGCAGCCAAGTTTCCCTAGCGGCTGACACAGATACGCAGTATTTT.

This clonotype occurred once. The V gene is TRBV5-1, the J gene TRBJ2-3; 8 bases fit TRBD2. The CDR3 contains 17 residues. Germline CDR1 is SGHRS and CDR2 is YFSETQ. With V trimmed by 2 bases and J by 5 bases, 13 bases remained unmatched. As DNA, the CDR3 is TGCGCCAGCAGCTTAACCGGGGGGGCCAGTGAGTTAGATACGCAGTATTTT. As protein: CASSLTGGASELDTQYF.

The CDR3 DNA follows: TGTGCCAGCAGGCCGCCCCAGATAGCGGGCCAAACTTACAATGAGCAGTTCTTC. The encoded protein is CASRPPQIAGQTYNEQFF. This chain joins TRBV12-3 or TRBV12-4 and TRBJ2-1; 7 nucleotides align to TRBD2. With 6 bases clipped from V and 4 bases from J, the junction kept 18 bases outside the gene matches. The CDR3 has 18 residues.

This clonotype was seen many times. The chain joins TRBV20-1 to TRBJ2-7; D gene unclear. This CDR3 region has 16 residues. CDR1 and CDR2 (germline): DFQATT, SNEGSKA (reference sequence). V shed 1 base and J shed 0 bases, with 16 bases lying between them. CDR3 sequence (DNA): TGCAGTGCTAGAGGACTTCAGGAGACGGACTCCTACGAGCAGTACTTC. This encodes CSARGLQETDSYEQYF.

This clonotype came up a few times. The chain recombines TRBV4-1 with TRBJ2-1; 15 nucleotides line up with TRBD2. Germline V gene data show CDR1 as MGHRA and CDR2 as YSYEKL. This CDR3 spans 19 amino acids. The V segment lost 6 bases and the J segment 0 bases; nucleotides outside the gene matches: 9. CDR3 residues: CASSPPGLAGGSSYNEQFF. The CDR3 nucleotides are TGCGCCAGCAGTCCCCCCGGACTAGCGGGGGGGAGCTCCTACAATGAGCAGTTCTTC.

This clonotype appeared once. The chain couples TRBV3-1 to TRBJ2-7; D is perhaps TRBD2 (5 bases). Trimming took 4 bases from V and 5 from J, leaving 18 bases between them. Per germline, CDR1 LGHDT and CDR2 YNNKEL (reference sequence). The CDR3 covers 15 residues. The CDR3 region is CASSREGGWGDEQYF. As DNA, the CDR3 is TGTGCCAGCAGCCGGGAAGGAGGTTGGGGTGACGAGCAGTACTTC.

CDR3 bases: TGTGCCAGCAGTTTAATGACAGGGACAATGTTTTTTTCCTACAATGAGCAGTTCTTC. It specifies CASSLMTGTMFFSYNEQFF. The rearrangement links TRBV12-3 or TRBV12-4 to TRBJ2-1; TRBD1 agrees at 7 bases. This CDR3 has 19 residues. The V gene end was trimmed by 2 bases and the J gene end by 1 base; junction bases not matched to a gene: 14.

The chain employs TRBV12-3 or TRBV12-4 and TRBJ2-7; TRBD2 matches 7 bases. Trimming removed 4 bases from V and 0 bases from J; junction bases left unmatched: 6. The CDR3 sequence is 15 residues long. This CDR3 is CASSWGAGRSYEQYF. The CDR3 coding sequence is TGTGCCAGCAGTTGGGGAGCGGGACGCTCCTACGAGCAGTACTTC.

The CDR3 nucleotides read TGCAGCGTAGAGGGGACCACTGAAGCTTTCTTT. It is translated as CSVEGTTEAFF. The rearrangement joins TRBV29-1 to TRBJ1-1; D is possibly TRBD1 (5 bases). V lost 6 bases, J lost 4 bases, and 9 bases lay in between. The CDR3 totals 11 residues. CDR1 is SQVTM, CDR2 ANQGSEA, per germline.

Only a few counts were recorded for this clonotype. This chain uses TRBV19 with TRBJ2-3, with 8 positions matching TRBD2. CDR3 length: 19 residues. CDR1 and CDR2 from the germline V gene are LNHDA and SQIVND (reference sequence). Trimming took 5 bases from V and 2 from J; bases not matched to a gene: 18. CDR3 region: CASSLLAGTNWLLTDTQYF. The CDR3 nucleotides read TGTGCCAGTAGTCTCCTAGCGGGCACGAACTGGCTGCTCACAGATACGCAGTATTTT.

A few counts support this clonotype. The rearrangement uses TRBV7-8 and TRBJ2-7; D is possibly TRBD1 (6 bases). This CDR3 spans 13 amino acids. Germline V gives CDR1 SGHVS, CDR2 FQNEAQ. The V and J ends lost 0 bases and 6 bases respectively, with 9 bases between them. In DNA form, the CDR3 reads TGTGCCAGCAGCTTAGCGGACAGCGTCGAGCAGTACTTC. It codes for CASSLADSVEQYF.